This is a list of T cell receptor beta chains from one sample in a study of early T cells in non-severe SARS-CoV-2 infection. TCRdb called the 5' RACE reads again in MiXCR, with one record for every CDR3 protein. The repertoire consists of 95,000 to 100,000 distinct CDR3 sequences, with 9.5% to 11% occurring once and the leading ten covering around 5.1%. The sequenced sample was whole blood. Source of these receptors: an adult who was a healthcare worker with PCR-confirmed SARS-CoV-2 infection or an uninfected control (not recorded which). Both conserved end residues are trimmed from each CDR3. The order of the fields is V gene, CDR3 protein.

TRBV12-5	ASRGTAVNNEQF
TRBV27	ASSLRQGTGDEQY
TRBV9	ASSVGPTSQPQH
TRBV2	ASSDARNFYEQY
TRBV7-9	ASSWTQNYGYT
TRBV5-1	ASSLGGLAGGATDTQY
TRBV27	ASSSLGYSSPLH
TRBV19	ASRLRGSVGELF
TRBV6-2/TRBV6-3	ARTDTQY
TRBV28	ASSSGQGGSYEQY
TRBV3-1	ASSQGATRDNSPLH
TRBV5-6	ASSSLTVGYQNIQY
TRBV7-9	ASSSAWGQTLSSGANVLT
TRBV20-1	SARGQDYGYT
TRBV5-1	ASSLWQAISYEQY
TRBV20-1	SARHYPSGTGLREQY
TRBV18	ASSSPIGNTEAF
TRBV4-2	ASSQDLTGNEKLF
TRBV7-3	ASSPVSGIGYGYT
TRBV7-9	ASSTNRDGLFYT